The 30 T cell receptor beta chains below were found in one sample sequenced in a study of shared clonotypes between healthy human individuals. Libraries were prepared by immunoSEQ multiplex PCR; TCRdb keeps only in-frame clonotypes and omits some of them. Altogether more than 450,000 clones are present, less than 85% being singletons, with the ten largest covering over 10%. The source material was PBMCs. The origin of the receptors is a middle-aged woman in good health. Some clones in this sample may be carry-over from other donors' samples.

The table lists this clone with a few counts. With a much larger clone just one base away, this may be a read error. Other nucleotide sequences in the sample specify the same CDR3. The chain is built from TRBV2 and TRBJ1-1; D not certain. Trimming stripped 4 bases from V and 2 bases from J, with 11 bases between. The CDR3 consists of 14 residues. Per the germline V gene, CDR1 is SNHLY and CDR2 is FYNNEI. CDR3 DNA sequence: TGTGCCAGCAGTGTCTGGGATGCAAACACTGAAGCTTTCTTT. Translated, it gives CASSVWDANTEAFF.

V gene TRBV15 combines with J gene TRBJ2-7; TRBD2 matches at 11 bases. This CDR3 contains 15 residues. Germline values: CDR1 LNHNV, CDR2 YYDKDF (reference sequence). V gave up 3 bases and J gave up 6 bases; unmatched junction bases: 7. Here the CDR3 DNA reads TGTGCCACCAGCAGTCATAGCGGGAGGGCCGCCGAGCAGTACTTC. Protein: CATSSHSGRAAEQYF.

The V call is TRBV5-1, the J call TRBJ1-4; D gene ambiguous. Germline V lookup: CDR1 SGHRS, CDR2 YFSETQ. This CDR3 spans 13 amino acids. The V end lost 2 bases, the J end lost 4 bases, and 6 bases lay between the germline ends. This chain's CDR3 is CASSFNSNEKLFF. CDR3 nucleotide sequence: TGCGCCAGCAGCTTCAACAGTAATGAAAAACTGTTTTTT.

V usage is TRBV7-3 and J usage is TRBJ2-2; 10 bases agree with TRBD1. The germline V gene has CDR1 SGHTA and CDR2 FQGTGA. J gave up 6 bases and V 1 base, and 2 bases lay outside the gene matches. The CDR3 spans 15 residues. The CDR3 coding sequence is TGTGCCAGCAGCTTAATTGGACAGGGGGCCGGGGAGCTGTTTTTT. Translating it yields CASSLIGQGAGELFF.

This chain links TRBV5-4 with TRBJ2-7; no clear D. The CDR3 loop spans 13 amino acids. Trimming took off 0 bases at V and 5 bases at J, with 9 bases between the two ends. Per germline, CDR1 SGHNT and CDR2 YYREEE (reference sequence). The CDR3 loop is CASSLERSHEQYF. The CDR3 bases are TGTGCCAGCAGCTTGGAAAGATCCCACGAGCAGTACTTC.

This chain connects TRBV11-2 to TRBJ2-1; D remains unclear. Between the trimmed V and J ends, which lost 5 bases and 1 base, there was a span of 9 bases. The CDR3 covers 14 residues. Germline loops: CDR1 SGHAT, CDR2 FQNNGV. CDR3 sequence: CASSPARSYNEQFF. The DNA for the CDR3 is TGTGCCAGCAGCCCAGCACGGTCCTACAATGAGCAGTTCTTC.

The rearrangement uses TRBV4-1 and TRBJ1-1; TRBD1 matches at 7 bases. This CDR3 contains 14 residues. Trimming took 2 bases from V and 4 from J; bases not matched to a gene: 4. The V gene's germline CDR1 is MGHRA and CDR2 YSYEKL. This CDR3 reads CASSQRGGVTEAFF. The CDR3 DNA reads as TGCGCCAGCAGCCAAAGAGGGGGCGTCACTGAAGCTTTCTTT.

This chain connects TRBV11-2 to TRBJ2-5; maybe TRBD2 (5 bases). The V gene lost 2 bases and the J gene lost 4 bases, with 11 bases spanning the gap. The CDR3 sequence is 14 residues long. From germline, CDR1 is SGHAT and CDR2 FQNNGV. CDR3 nucleotides: TGTGCCAGCAGCTTACGTGCGGGTTCAGAGACCCAGTACTTC. Its translation is CASSLRAGSETQYF.

This clone occurred a few times. V is TRBV5-1 and J is TRBJ1-5; maybe TRBD1 (6 bases). The ends were cut back, 4 bases at V and 6 bases at J, with 17 bases in the middle. The germline gives CDR1 SGHRS, CDR2 YFSETQ. This CDR3 has 15 residues. CDR3 sequence: CASSPEGGDIQPQHF. In nucleotides, the CDR3 is TGCGCCAGCAGCCCCGAGGGGGGGGACATTCAGCCCCAGCATTTT.

V and J are TRBV28 and TRBJ2-5; TRBD1 aligns across 9 bases. The CDR3 is made up of 12 amino acids. Per the germline V gene, CDR1 is MDHEN and CDR2 is SYDVKM. The trim removed 8 bases at V and 4 bases at J, leaving 2 bases unmatched. The CDR3 DNA follows: TGTGCCAGCGGGGACAGGGTAGAGACCCAGTACTTC. Amino acids: CASGDRVETQYF. The complete variable domain, with remaining parts taken from reference TRBV28 and TRBJ2-5, reads DVKVTQSSRYLVKRTGEKVFLECVQDMDHENMFWYRQDPGLGLRLIYFSYDVKMKEKGDIPEGYSVSREKKERFSLILESASTNQTSMYLCASGDRVETQYFGPGTRLLVL.

The chain uses TRBV10-2 and TRBJ2-1, with 9 bases that match TRBD2. CDR1 is WSHSY and CDR2 is SAAADI in the germline V gene. The CDR3 consists of 14 residues. V dropped 6 bases and J dropped 5; count of bases not matched to a gene: 5. The CDR3: CASRLAGADNEQFF. CDR3 in DNA: TGCGCCAGCAGGTTAGCGGGAGCTGACAATGAGCAGTTCTTC.

The V gene is TRBV10-2, the J gene TRBJ2-1; the match to TRBD2 covers 9 bases. Germline loops: CDR1 WSHSY, CDR2 SAAADI. J gave up 0 bases and V 6 bases, and 9 bases lay outside the gene matches. The CDR3 covers 17 residues. The CDR3 spells CASSLRLAASSYNEQFF. The CDR3 coding sequence is TGCGCCAGCAGCCTTCGACTAGCGGCTAGCTCCTACAATGAGCAGTTCTTC.

This sequence joins TRBV19 and TRBJ2-3, with 8 bases aligning to TRBD1. CDR3 size: 14 residues. V was pared by 10 bases and J by 1 base, with 7 bases of the junction left unmatched. The germline gives CDR1 LNHDA, CDR2 SQIVND (reference sequence). The DNA for the CDR3 is TGTGCCACAATCGACAGGGGCGGCACAGATACGCAGTATTTT. Translated: CATIDRGGTDTQYF.

This clone was observed a single time. V gene TRBV13 combines with J gene TRBJ2-1; maybe TRBD2 (6 bases). CDR3 size: 15 residues. Between the trimmed V and J ends, which lost 5 bases and 3 bases, there was a span of 14 bases. Germline V CDR1 and CDR2: PRHDT, FYEKMQ (reference sequence). The CDR3 region has the DNA TGTGCCAGCAGCCGAACCGGGACTGACTACAATGAGCAGTTCTTC. Encoded protein: CASSRTGTDYNEQFF.

J is TRBJ2-3 and V is TRBV15; tentatively, D is TRBD2 (6 bases). CDR3 size: 15 residues. Germline V gives CDR1 LNHNV, CDR2 YYDKDF (reference sequence). The ends were cut back, 1 base at V and 1 base at J, with 9 bases in the middle. The CDR3 protein is CATSRVWGGTDTQYF. CDR3 DNA sequence: TGTGCCACCAGCAGAGTTTGGGGGGGCACAGATACGCAGTATTTT.

This clone was picked up one time. The gene calls are TRBV11-2 and TRBJ2-5; 11 nucleotides line up with TRBD2. Germline values: CDR1 SGHAT, CDR2 FQNNGV. Germline trimming cut 5 bases from V and 2 bases from J; bases unmatched to any gene: 10. This CDR3 spans 17 amino acids. As DNA, the CDR3 is TGTGCCAGCAGCCCCTACCTAGCGGGAGGTTCTCAAGAGACCCAGTACTTC. This codes for CASSPYLAGGSQETQYF.

The sample holds a few counts of this clone. V is TRBV7-9 and J is TRBJ1-1, with D unclear. Per germline, CDR1 SEHNR and CDR2 FQNEAQ (reference sequence). This CDR3 spans 13 amino acids. V lost 6 bases and J lost 1, with 9 bases in between. The CDR3 loop reads CASSPVTNTEAFF. The CDR3 DNA is TGTGCCAGCAGTCCAGTGACGAACACTGAAGCTTTCTTT.

This chain links TRBV30 with TRBJ1-5; 8 bases align to TRBD1. The CDR3 consists of 11 residues. Trimming cost V 2 bases and J 15 bases; bases outside gene matches: 6. CDR1 and CDR2 from the germline V gene are GTSNPN and SVGIG (reference sequence). CDR3 in amino acids: CAWSTGQGWHF. The DNA of the CDR3 is TGTGCCTGGAGTACCGGACAGGGCTGGCATTTT.

This clone was counted a few times. With a far larger clone one base away, a read error is the likely cause. The identical CDR3 is also encoded by other nucleotide sequences in the sample. This CDR3 reads CASRKASGNTGELFF. The CDR3 DNA reads TGTGCCAGCAGGAAGGCTAGCGGGAACACCGGGGAGCTGTTTTTT. J is TRBJ2-2 and V is TRBV28; 7 bases line up with TRBD2. V gave up 6 bases and J gave up 1 base; unmatched junction bases: 5. There are 15 residues in the CDR3. The germline V gene encodes CDR1 MDHEN and CDR2 SYDVKM.

The genes are TRBV29-1 and TRBJ2-1; D is perhaps TRBD2 (7 bases). The CDR3 is 14 residues long. The V gene's germline CDR1 is SQVTM and CDR2 ANQGSEA. Trimming shortened V by 3 bases and J by 4 bases, and 13 bases separated the two germline ends. In DNA, the CDR3 is TGCAGCGTTGATGGGGGGGCAAATTACAATGAGCAGTTCTTC. It encodes CSVDGGANYNEQFF.

The chain has TRBV18 and TRBJ1-1; D is unresolved. This CDR3 region has 15 residues. CDR1 and CDR2 (germline): KGHSH, LQKENI. The germline V and J ends were trimmed by 2 bases and 5 bases, with 15 bases remaining between them. CDR3 coding DNA: TGTGCCAGCTCACCAAGGGAGGGCCTGGGGACTGAAGCTTTCTTT. Protein: CASSPREGLGTEAFF.

This chain uses TRBV2 with TRBJ1-1; 7 bases match TRBD1. The CDR3 extends over 13 amino acids. Germline CDR1 is SNHLY and CDR2 is FYNNEI. Trimming at V came to 6 bases and at J to 1 base, leaving 2 bases not matched to a gene. The CDR3 spells CASRRTGNTEAFF. CDR3 DNA sequence: TGTGCCAGCAGGCGGACAGGGAACACTGAAGCTTTCTTT.

V is TRBV28 and J is TRBJ2-7, with 13 bases fitting TRBD2. Germline CDR1 reads MDHEN; CDR2 reads SYDVKM. V lost 3 bases to trimming and J lost 3 bases; unmatched junction nucleotides: 20. The CDR3 runs 21 residues. CDR3 DNA sequence: TGTGCCAGCAGTTTCCGTAGCCTTCAACTAGCGGGAGGGCCAGGGAGCTACGAGCAGTACTTC. Translated, it gives CASSFRSLQLAGGPGSYEQYF.

This sequence joins TRBV14 and TRBJ2-1, with 11 bases aligning to TRBD2. Germline CDR1 and CDR2: SGHDN and FVKESK. The V segment lost 4 bases and the J segment 6 bases; nucleotides outside the gene matches: 5. The CDR3 is made up of 15 amino acids. The CDR3 nucleotides read TGTGCCAGCAGCCCCCTAGCGGGAGGCCCCAATGAGCAGTTCTTC. It codes for CASSPLAGGPNEQFF.

The rearrangement joins TRBV7-9 to TRBJ2-1; 7 bases agree with TRBD2. Germline-derived CDR1 and CDR2 are SEHNR and FQNEAQ (reference sequence). The CDR3 contains 15 residues. J gave up 10 bases and V 2 bases, and 11 bases lay outside the gene matches. This CDR3 reads CASSLRGTGLTEQFF. The CDR3 DNA reads TGTGCCAGCAGCTTACGGGGAACGGGACTAACCGAGCAGTTCTTC.

This chain uses TRBV4-2 with TRBJ2-3; TRBD1 agrees at 7 bases. In germline, CDR1 is LGHNA, CDR2 YNFKEQ. The CDR3 extends over 13 amino acids. Trimming cost V 5 bases and J 8 bases; bases outside gene matches: 7. The CDR3: CASSARQGSTQYF. In DNA, the CDR3 is TGTGCCAGCAGCGCACGACAGGGTAGTACGCAGTATTTT.

Notes on this clone: The same CDR3 also results from other DNA sequences found in this sample. This chain links TRBV9 with TRBJ2-1; possibly TRBD2 for D (5 bases). The CDR3 length is 15 residues. V lost 0 bases and J lost 0, with 7 bases in between. The germline V gene encodes CDR1 SGDLS and CDR2 YYNGEE. The CDR3 sequence is CASSVVGSSYNEQFF. In DNA form, the CDR3 reads TGTGCCAGCAGCGTAGTGGGGAGCTCCTACAATGAGCAGTTCTTC.

The chain carries TRBV6-4 and TRBJ1-2, with D possibly TRBD1 on 6 matching bases. Trimming stripped 2 bases from V and 7 bases from J, with 11 bases between. Per the germline V gene, CDR1 is MRHNA and CDR2 is SNTAGT. The CDR3 totals 13 residues. The CDR3 DNA sequence: TGTGCCAGCAGTGACCAGGGGACGGGTGGCTACACCTTC. This codes for CASSDQGTGGYTF.

The rearrangement joins TRBV4-2 to TRBJ2-1, with D possibly being TRBD1 (5 bases). The V end was cut by 0 bases, the J end by 0 bases, with 12 bases between. Per the germline V gene, CDR1 is LGHNA and CDR2 is YNFKEQ. This CDR3 is built from 17 residues. CDR3 amino acids: CASSQDPTTASYNEQFF. In DNA, the CDR3 is TGTGCCAGCAGCCAAGACCCCACGACAGCCTCCTACAATGAGCAGTTCTTC.

V gene TRBV10-3 combines with J gene TRBJ2-6; the D gene is possibly TRBD2 (6 bases). The V gene lost 8 bases and the J gene lost 0 bases, with 14 bases spanning the gap. This CDR3 comprises 16 residues. CDR1 ENHRY and CDR2 SYGVKD come from the germline V gene. The CDR3 nucleotides read TGTGCCATCGAAGGCGGGAAGCGCTCTGGGGCCAACGTCCTGACTTTC. This gives the protein CAIEGGKRSGANVLTF.